Below, 12 T cell receptor beta chains from the same sample are listed, as sequenced in a study of chemoradiotherapy in HPV16-positive cancers. Sequencing used immunoSEQ multiplex PCR; TCRdb keeps in-frame clones, though not all of them. The sample includes 13,000 to 15,000 clones, approximately 70% of them seen just once. Sampling was done from a patient who underwent chemoradiotherapy. The receptors were sampled from a human donor with HPV-associated anogenital cancer.

This clone has only a few counts. The V and J genes are TRBV28 and TRBJ1-1, with unresolved D. The CDR3 runs 13 residues. With 9 bases removed from V and 5 bases from J, the gap between germline ends came to 16 bases. The germline V gene has CDR1 MDHEN and CDR2 SYDVKM. The CDR3 DNA reads TGTGCCAGTAACACCGCCGGTGGGACTGAAGCTTTCTTT. It is translated as CASNTAGGTEAFF.

This sequence joins TRBV6-5 and TRBJ2-3; 9 bases agree with TRBD1. Germline values: CDR1 MNHEY, CDR2 SVGAGI. This CDR3 contains 14 residues. V shed 2 bases, J shed 4 bases, and the junction held 1 base outside the gene matches. The CDR3 here is CASSYGQGPDTQYF. CDR3 sequence (DNA): TGTGCCAGCAGTTACGGACAGGGGCCAGATACGCAGTATTTT.

This clone was found a few times. The gene calls are TRBV14 and TRBJ2-1, with D unresolved. The CDR3 spans 12 residues. Germline loops: CDR1 SGHDN, CDR2 FVKESK. Trimming shortened V by 2 bases and J by 11 bases, and 10 bases separated the two germline ends. CDR3 in amino acids: CASSQLSDKQFF. DNA for the CDR3: TGTGCCAGCAGCCAACTTAGTGATAAGCAGTTCTTC.

The chain joins TRBV6-1 to TRBJ2-3; D may be TRBD2 (7 bases). Germline CDR1 MNHNS, CDR2 SASEGT. V was cut by 1 base and J by 5 bases, with 10 bases left in between. This CDR3 comprises 14 residues. DNA for the CDR3: TGTGCCAGCAGTGAAGGGGGAGGGGGAGATACGCAGTATTTT. As protein: CASSEGGGGDTQYF.

This clone came up a few times. The J gene is TRBJ1-6, the V gene TRBV6-5; D unclear. The CDR3 consists of 13 residues. Germline assignment: CDR1 MNHEY and CDR2 SVGAGI. V lost 7 bases to trimming and J lost 13 bases, with 17 bases between them. CDR3 sequence (DNA): TGTGCCAGCACCGTGGACTTATTGGGCCCCCTCCACTTT. Protein sequence: CASTVDLLGPLHF.

This clone came up a few times. This chain joins TRBV19 and TRBJ2-5; D not resolved. Germline CDR1 is LNHDA and CDR2 is SQIVND (reference sequence). This CDR3 has 13 residues. Trimming took 4 bases from V and 5 from J, leaving 11 bases between them. The CDR3 DNA sequence: TGTGCCAGTAGTAACCAATTGAGGGAGACCCAGTACTTC. It encodes CASSNQLRETQYF.

V and J are TRBV4-1 and TRBJ2-7; TRBD2 matches 11 bases. With 3 bases clipped from V and 2 bases from J, the junction kept 6 bases outside the gene matches. CDR1 is MGHRA, CDR2 YSYEKL, per germline. The CDR3 spans 16 residues. The CDR3, as DNA: TGCGCCAGCAGCCACCAGGGACTAGCGGCTCCCTACGAGCAGTACTTC. Amino acid sequence: CASSHQGLAAPYEQYF.

This clone was counted only a few times. The rearrangement joins TRBV7-8 to TRBJ1-5; D uncertain. CDR1 and CDR2 (germline): SGHVS, FQNEAQ. The CDR3 extends over 13 amino acids. The germline V and J ends were trimmed by 6 bases and 5 bases, with 11 bases remaining between them. The CDR3, as DNA: TGTGCCAGCAGACGGACGGTTGATCAGCCCCAGCATTTT. Translation: CASRRTVDQPQHF.

The chain links TRBV7-9 to TRBJ1-4; D is unresolved. CDR1 and CDR2 from the germline V gene are SEHNR and FQNEAQ (reference sequence). The CDR3 extends over 12 amino acids. Deletions cut 3 bases from V and 4 bases from J, with 3 bases between. This chain's CDR3 is CASSLDNEKLFF. DNA of the CDR3: TGTGCCAGCAGCTTGGATAATGAAAAACTGTTTTTT.

The chain employs TRBV5-5 and TRBJ2-1, with D uncertain. The CDR3 is 14 residues long. V was shortened by 1 base and J by 1 base, with 6 bases between the two germline ends. Germline assignment: CDR1 SGHKS and CDR2 YYEKEE (reference sequence). CDR3 nucleotides: TGTGCCAGCAGCTTGACTATATCCTACAATGAGCAGTTCTTC. Its translation is CASSLTISYNEQFF.

The J gene is TRBJ2-7, the V gene TRBV28; TRBD1 might be the D (6 bases). V lost 5 bases and J lost 1, with 12 bases in between. The CDR3 runs to 14 residues. Germline V gives CDR1 MDHEN, CDR2 SYDVKM. The CDR3 loop reads CASSNQGPSYEQYF. CDR3 DNA sequence: TGTGCCAGCAGTAATCAGGGGCCATCCTACGAGCAGTACTTC.

This clone was counted a few times. The chain uses TRBV7-2 and TRBJ2-2; 7 bases are a match to TRBD1. J gave up 5 bases and V 6 bases, and 6 bases lay outside the gene matches. The V gene's germline CDR1 is SGHTA and CDR2 FQGNSA. The CDR3 has 14 amino acids. The DNA of the CDR3 is TGTGCCAGCAGGACAGGGTCAAGGACCGGGGAGCTGTTTTTT. It encodes CASRTGSRTGELFF.